Listed below are T cell receptor beta chains from one sample, sequenced in a study of T-cell reconstitution after alpha-beta-depleted transplantation in children. From the PCR reads, TCRdb called clonotypes with MiXCR, one entry per CDR3 protein. Of hundreds of thousands of distinct CDR3 sequences in the sample, approximately 15% were seen once. The starting material was PBMCs, mostly from graft donor cells, obtained 360 days after TCRalphabeta/CD19-depleted stem cell transplant. These receptors came from a male patient between 5 and 17 years old who had a stem cell transplant for acute lymphoblastic leukemia, so the T cells may come from the graft donor. Each CDR3 is given with its conserved first and last residue. A D gene is named only where the DNA matches it firmly. Clone size is shown for a subset of rows, as once, few, many or a class of expanded clone.

TRBJ2-1	TRBD2	TRBV27	-	CASSSPTSGRKNEQFF	TGTGCCAGCAGTTCCCCGACTAGCGGGAGAAAGAATGAGCAGTTCTTC
TRBJ2-1	-	TRBV29-1	few	CSVAGHRSSYNEQFF	TGCAGCGTGGCGGGACACCGGAGCTCCTACAATGAGCAGTTCTTC
TRBJ2-5	-	TRBV6-1	few	CASSDTLEYQETQYF	TGTGCCAGCAGTGATACCCTCGAATACCAAGAGACCCAGTACTTC
TRBJ2-5	-	TRBV5-1	many	CASSRKGQETQYF	TGCGCCAGCAGCCGGAAGGGACAAGAGACCCAGTACTTC
TRBJ2-3	-	TRBV12-3/TRBV12-4	few	CASSLVDSPDTQYF	TGTGCCAGCAGTTTAGTGGACAGTCCTGATACGCAGTATTTT
TRBJ2-1	TRBD1	TRBV5-1	-	CASSLDWQGAYNEQFF	TGCGCCAGCAGCTTGGATTGGCAGGGGGCCTACAATGAGCAGTTCTTC
TRBJ2-1	-	TRBV7-2	few	CASSLGTADLRQFF	TGTGCCAGCAGCCTCGGGACCGCTGACTTAAGGCAGTTCTTC
TRBJ2-1	-	TRBV6-2/TRBV6-3	-	CASSRTATYNEQFF	TGTGCCAGCAGCAGGACAGCCACCTACAATGAGCAGTTCTTC
TRBJ1-3	-	TRBV15	-	CATSREISRGNTIYF	TGTGCCACCAGCAGAGAGATCTCGAGGGGAAACACCATATATTTT
TRBJ2-1	-	TRBV25-1	few	CASSDWVDSYNEQFF	TGTGCCAGCAGTGATTGGGTGGACTCCTACAATGAGCAGTTCTTC
TRBJ1-1	TRBD1	TRBV6-1	-	CASSPTGTGGENTEAFF	TGTGCCAGCAGTCCAACCGGGACAGGGGGCGAGAACACTGAAGCTTTCTTT
TRBJ2-7	TRBD1	TRBV5-1	-	CASSSGGNPYEQYF	TGCGCCAGCAGCTCAGGGGGTAATCCCTACGAGCAGTACTTC
TRBJ2-3	-	TRBV7-3	few	CASSPFQSTDTQYF	TGTGCCAGCAGCCCTTTTCAGAGCACAGATACGCAGTATTTT
TRBJ1-3	TRBD1	TRBV12-3/TRBV12-4	-	CASSLRFRGRRGNTIYF	TGTGCCAGCAGTTTAAGGTTCAGGGGGCGCCGGGGAAACACCATATATTTT
TRBJ2-2	-	TRBV2	few	CASSKDGNANTGELFF	TGTGCCAGCAGTAAGGACGGAAACGCGAACACCGGGGAGCTGTTTTTT
TRBJ1-2	-	TRBV9	-	CASSVVGNTNYGYTF	TGTGCCAGCAGCGTAGTGGGCAATACTAACTATGGCTACACCTTC
TRBJ2-1	-	TRBV7-9	many	CASSLAGGLAYNEQFF	TGTGCCAGCAGCTTAGCGGGGGGACTGGCTTACAATGAGCAGTTCTTC
TRBJ1-2	-	TRBV20-1	-	CSATILYNYGYTF	TGCAGTGCTACCATCTTATATAACTATGGCTACACCTTC
TRBJ2-1	-	TRBV29-1	-	CSVEDGSIYNEQFF	TGCAGCGTTGAAGACGGCTCTATCTACAATGAGCAGTTCTTC
TRBJ2-6	-	TRBV24-1	few	CGVGGLVSGANVLTF	TGTGGGGTCGGGGGCCTAGTCTCTGGGGCCAACGTCCTGACTTTC
TRBJ2-3	TRBD2	TRBV12-3/TRBV12-4	-	CASSNRRLAGGTDTQYF	TGTGCCAGCAGCAACCGAAGACTAGCGGGGGGCACAGATACGCAGTATTTT
TRBJ2-6	-	TRBV5-1	-	CASSPPPTGYSGANVLTF	TGCGCCAGCAGCCCCCCCCCAACGGGTTACTCTGGGGCCAACGTCCTGACTTTC
TRBJ2-1	-	TRBV18	-	CASSPLTKNNEQFF	TGTGCCAGCTCACCACTAACGAAAAACAATGAGCAGTTCTTC
TRBJ2-3	TRBD2	TRBV7-9	-	CASSEAGLAGTDTQYF	TGTGCCAGCAGCGAAGCGGGACTAGCCGGCACAGATACGCAGTATTTT
TRBJ1-1	-	TRBV11-2	-	CASSAVGNWNTEAFF	TGTGCCAGCAGCGCAGTAGGGAATTGGAACACTGAAGCTTTCTTT
TRBJ2-2	TRBD2	TRBV5-1	-	CATSWGGRRTGELFF	TGCGCCACCTCATGGGGCGGGAGAAGGACCGGGGAGCTGTTTTTT
TRBJ1-1	-	TRBV5-1	-	CASSLVAGARAEAFF	TGCGCCAGCAGCTTGGTCGCGGGGGCGCGAGCTGAAGCTTTCTTT